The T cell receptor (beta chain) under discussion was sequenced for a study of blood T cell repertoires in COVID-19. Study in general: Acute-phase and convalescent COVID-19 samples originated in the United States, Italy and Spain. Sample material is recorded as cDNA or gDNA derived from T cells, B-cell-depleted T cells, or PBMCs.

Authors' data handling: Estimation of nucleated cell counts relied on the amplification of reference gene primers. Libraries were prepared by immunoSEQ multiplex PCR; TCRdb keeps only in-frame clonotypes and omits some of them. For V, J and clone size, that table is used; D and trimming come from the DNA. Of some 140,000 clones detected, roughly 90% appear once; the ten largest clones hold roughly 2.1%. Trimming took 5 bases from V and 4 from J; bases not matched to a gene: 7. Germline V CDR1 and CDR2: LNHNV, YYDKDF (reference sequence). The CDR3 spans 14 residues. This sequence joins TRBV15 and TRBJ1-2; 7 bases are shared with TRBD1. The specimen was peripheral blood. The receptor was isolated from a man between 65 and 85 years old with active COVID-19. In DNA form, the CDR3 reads TGTGCCACCAGCCCGGGGACAGTTCTCTATGGCTACACCTTC. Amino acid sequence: CATSPGTVLYGYTF.